This TCR beta chain was profiled in a study of identical twins. TCRdb reprocessed the 5' RACE reads with MiXCR, giving one entry per CDR3 protein. The table includes approximately 410,000 distinct CDR3 sequences, around 18% detected once. This clonotype was seen only a few times. The target antigen is unknown. General study findings and limits: For out-of-frame beta sequences, excess twin sharing was weaker.

The germline V gene encodes CDR1 SGHDT and CDR2 YYEEEE. V was trimmed by 4 bases and J by 7 bases, leaving 17 bases between them. There are 15 residues in the CDR3. The clonotype comes from a man aged 45 to 65 in good health. Sequences were obtained from naive T cells sorted from blood. The rearrangement uses TRBV5-6 and TRBJ2-2; maybe TRBD2 (6 bases). CDR3 in DNA: TGTGCCAGCAGCGTCGGCGGGCGGGAATTCGGGGAGCTGTTTTTT. Translation gives CASSVGGREFGELFF.